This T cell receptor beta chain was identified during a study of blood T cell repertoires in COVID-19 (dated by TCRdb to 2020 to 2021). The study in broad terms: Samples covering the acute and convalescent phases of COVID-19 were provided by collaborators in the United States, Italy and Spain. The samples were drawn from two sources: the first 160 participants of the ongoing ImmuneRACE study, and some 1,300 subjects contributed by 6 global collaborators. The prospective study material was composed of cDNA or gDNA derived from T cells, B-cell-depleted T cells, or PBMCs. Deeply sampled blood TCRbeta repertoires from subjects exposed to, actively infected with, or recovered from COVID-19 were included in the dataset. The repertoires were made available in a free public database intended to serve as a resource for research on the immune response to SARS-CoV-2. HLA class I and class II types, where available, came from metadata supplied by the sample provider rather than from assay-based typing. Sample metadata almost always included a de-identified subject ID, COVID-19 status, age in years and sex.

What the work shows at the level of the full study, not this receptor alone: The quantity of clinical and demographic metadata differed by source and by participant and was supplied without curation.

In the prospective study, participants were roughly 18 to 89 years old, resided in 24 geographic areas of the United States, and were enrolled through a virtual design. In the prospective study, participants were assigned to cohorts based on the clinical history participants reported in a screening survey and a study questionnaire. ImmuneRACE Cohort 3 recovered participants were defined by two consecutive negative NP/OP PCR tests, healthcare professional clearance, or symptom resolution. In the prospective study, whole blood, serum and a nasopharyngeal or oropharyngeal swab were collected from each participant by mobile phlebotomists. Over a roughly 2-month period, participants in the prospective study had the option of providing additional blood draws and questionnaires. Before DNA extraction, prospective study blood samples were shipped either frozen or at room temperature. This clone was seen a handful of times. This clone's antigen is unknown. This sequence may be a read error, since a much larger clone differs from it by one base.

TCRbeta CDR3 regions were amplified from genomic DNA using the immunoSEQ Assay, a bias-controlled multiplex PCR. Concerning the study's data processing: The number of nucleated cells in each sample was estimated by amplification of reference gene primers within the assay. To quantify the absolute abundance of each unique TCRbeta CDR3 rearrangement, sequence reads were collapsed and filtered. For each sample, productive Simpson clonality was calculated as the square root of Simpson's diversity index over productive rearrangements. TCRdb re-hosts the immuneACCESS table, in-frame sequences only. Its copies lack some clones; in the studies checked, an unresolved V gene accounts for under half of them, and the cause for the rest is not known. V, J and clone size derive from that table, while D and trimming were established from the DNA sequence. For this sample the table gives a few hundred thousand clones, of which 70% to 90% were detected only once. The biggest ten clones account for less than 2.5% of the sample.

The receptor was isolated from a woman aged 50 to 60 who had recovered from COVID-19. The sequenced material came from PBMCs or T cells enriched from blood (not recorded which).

The nucleotide sequence is TGTGCCGGGGGGAGTCCGGGGGTGGATGATCAGCCCCAGCATTTT. Its translation is CAGGSPGVDDQPQHF. This chain joins TRBV24-1 to TRBJ1-5; the D region possibly corresponds to TRBD1 (5 bases align). The CDR3 spans 15 residues, from the cysteine through the phenylalanine. Only the CDR3 region is kept as DNA, spanning 45 bases read in frame from base 1. CDR1 and CDR2 were assigned from the germline V gene as KGHDR and SFDVKD. V is reduced by 12 bases and J by 5 bases, leaving a spacing of 22 bases between them.